These 9 T cell receptor beta chains were sequenced from one sample in a study of cytomegalovirus exposure and HLA in healthy donors. The study ran its PCR with 60 Vbeta and 13 Jbeta primers. The data were produced by immunoSEQ multiplex PCR, yet TCRdb's version contains in-frame clones alone and is incomplete. Of approximately 190,000 clones listed, roughly 81% are singletons. The sample comprised PBMCs. The receptor set was obtained from a woman between 25 and 40 years old in good health and CMV-seropositive.

Here the CDR3 DNA reads TGTGCAAGTCGCTTGGGGGTACAGGGGGTGAACACAGATACGCAGTATTTT. Amino acids: CASRLGVQGVNTDTQYF. This rearrangement joins TRBV12-2 to TRBJ2-3; the D segment call TRBD1 is taken from the table without a DNA check. TRBV12-2 is described as a pseudogene. The CDR3 contains 17 residues.

V usage is TRBV25-1 and J usage is TRBJ1-1, with a possible D match to TRBD1 (6 bases). The V gene lost 4 bases and the J gene lost 1 base, with 10 bases spanning the gap. CDR3 length equals 14 residues. Per germline, CDR1 MGHDK and CDR2 SYGVNS. The CDR3 nucleotides read TGTGCCAGCAGTGCGACAGGAGCGAACACTGAAGCTTTCTTT. This codes for CASSATGANTEAFF. Supplemented by reference TRBV25-1 and TRBJ1-1, the full variable domain reads EADIYQTPRYLVIGTGKKITLECSQTMGHDKMYWYQQDPGMELHLIHYSYGVNSTEKGDLSSESTVSRIRTEHFPLTLESARPSHTSQYLCASSATGANTEAFFGQGTRLTVV.

The gene calls are TRBV2 and TRBJ1-1; D perhaps matches TRBD1 (6 bases). The CDR3 runs to 15 residues. Germline CDR1 reads SNHLY; CDR2 reads FYNNEI. The ends were cut back, 6 bases at V and 1 base at J, with 15 bases in the middle. For the CDR3, the DNA is TGTGCCAGCAGACCAACAGGGTATGGGAACACTGAAGCTTTCTTT. Protein: CASRPTGYGNTEAFF.

The chain links TRBV29-1 to TRBJ2-7; 8 bases align to TRBD1. Germline V gene data show CDR1 as SQVTM and CDR2 as ANQGSEA. CDR3 length: 14 amino acids. Trimming at V came to 6 bases and at J to 2 bases, leaving 9 bases not matched to a gene. The CDR3 is CSVVGTGNPYEQYF. CDR3 bases: TGCAGCGTGGTTGGGACAGGTAATCCCTACGAGCAGTACTTC.

The chain is built from TRBV19 and TRBJ2-7; D may be TRBD2 (6 bases). Trimming pared 5 bases from V and 5 bases from J, leaving 28 bases between. CDR3 length: 18 residues. The germline gives CDR1 LNHDA, CDR2 SQIVND (reference sequence). The CDR3 loop is CASSLRPSLAAGTHEQYF. The CDR3 DNA reads as TGTGCCAGTAGTTTACGACCCAGCCTGGCGGCGGGAACCCACGAGCAGTACTTC.

The DNA for the CDR3 is TGTGCCAGCAGGGGGCTGAGACAGGGAGCCGAGACCCAGTACTTC. Amino acids: CASRGLRQGAETQYF. The gene calls are TRBV6-6 and TRBJ2-5, with 7 bases identical to TRBD1. CDR1 and CDR2 from the germline V gene are MNHNY and SVGAGI (reference sequence). With V trimmed by 6 bases and J by 5 bases, 12 bases remained unmatched. This CDR3 comprises 15 residues.

The J gene is TRBJ2-5, the V gene TRBV5-4; 9 bases map to TRBD1. CDR1 is SGHNT and CDR2 is YYREEE in the germline V gene (reference sequence). CDR3 length: 17 residues. Trimming cost V 4 bases and J 2 bases; bases outside gene matches: 12. CDR3 in DNA: TGTGCCAGCAGCCAAAACCCGACAGGGGGGAAACAAGAGACCCAGTACTTC. Its translation: CASSQNPTGGKQETQYF.

This clone was found a few times. One junction end does not reproduce the germline sequence, and a read error may be involved. The chain carries TRBV7-9 and TRBJ1-4; D possibly corresponds to TRBD1 (5 bases). CDR3 length equals 15 residues. Germline loops: CDR1 SEHNR, CDR2 FQNEAQ (reference sequence). The CDR3 DNA sequence: TGTTCCAGCAGCCCTACTCGGACCACAGGTGAAAAACTGTTTTTT. Residues: CSSSPTRTTGEKLFF.

J is TRBJ1-3 and V is TRBV6-1; no reliable D call. V was cut by 4 bases and J by 0 bases, with 10 bases left in between. The CDR3 sequence is 15 residues long. CDR1 MNHNS and CDR2 SASEGT come from the germline V gene. CDR3 protein: CASSGSLSSGNTIYF. The CDR3 DNA follows: TGTGCCAGCAGTGGGTCTTTGAGCTCTGGAAACACCATATATTTT.